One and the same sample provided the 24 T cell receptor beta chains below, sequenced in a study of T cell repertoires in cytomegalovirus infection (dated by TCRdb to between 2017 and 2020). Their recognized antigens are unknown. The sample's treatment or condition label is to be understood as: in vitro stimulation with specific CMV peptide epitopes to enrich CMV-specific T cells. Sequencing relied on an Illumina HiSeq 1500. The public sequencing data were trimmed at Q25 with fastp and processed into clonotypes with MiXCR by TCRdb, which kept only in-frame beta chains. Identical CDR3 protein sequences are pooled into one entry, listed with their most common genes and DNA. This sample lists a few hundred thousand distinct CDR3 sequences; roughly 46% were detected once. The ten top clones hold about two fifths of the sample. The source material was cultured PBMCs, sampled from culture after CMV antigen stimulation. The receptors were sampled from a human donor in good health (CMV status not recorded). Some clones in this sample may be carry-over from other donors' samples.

CDR3 amino acids: CASSLELAGVRYTQYF. The CDR3 nucleotides read TGTGCCAGCAGCTTAGAACTAGCGGGAGTCAGGTATACGCAGTATTTT. This chain links TRBV11-2 with TRBJ2-3; TRBD2 matches at 11 bases. V lost 0 bases, J lost 7 bases, and 6 bases stayed unmatched. The V gene's germline CDR1 is SGHAT and CDR2 FQNNGV. The CDR3 runs 16 residues.

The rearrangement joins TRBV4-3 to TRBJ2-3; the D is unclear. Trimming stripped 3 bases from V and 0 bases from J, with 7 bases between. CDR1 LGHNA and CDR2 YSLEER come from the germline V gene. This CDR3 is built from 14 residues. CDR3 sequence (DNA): TGCGCCAGCAGCCATGGTTCTAGCACAGATACGCAGTATTTT. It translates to CASSHGSSTDTQYF.

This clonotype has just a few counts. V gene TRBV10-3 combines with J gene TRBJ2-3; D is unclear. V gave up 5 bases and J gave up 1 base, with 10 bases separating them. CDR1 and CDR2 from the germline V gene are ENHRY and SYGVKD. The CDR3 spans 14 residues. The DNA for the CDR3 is TGTGCCATCAGTCCTCAACTACGCACAGATACGCAGTATTTT. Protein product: CAISPQLRTDTQYF.

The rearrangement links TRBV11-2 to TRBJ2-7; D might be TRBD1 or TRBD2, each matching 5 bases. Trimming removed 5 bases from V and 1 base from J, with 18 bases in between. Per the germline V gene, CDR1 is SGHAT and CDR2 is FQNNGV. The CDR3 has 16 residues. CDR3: CASSQIGTTTSYEQYF. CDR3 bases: TGTGCCAGCAGCCAAATAGGGACCACGACGTCCTACGAGCAGTACTTC. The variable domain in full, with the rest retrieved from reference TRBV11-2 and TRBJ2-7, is EAGVAQSPRYKIIEKRQSVAFWCNPISGHATLYWYQQILGQGPKLLIQFQNNGVVDDSQLPKDRFSAERLKGVDSTLKIQPAKLEDSAVYLCASSQIGTTTSYEQYFGPGTRLTVT.

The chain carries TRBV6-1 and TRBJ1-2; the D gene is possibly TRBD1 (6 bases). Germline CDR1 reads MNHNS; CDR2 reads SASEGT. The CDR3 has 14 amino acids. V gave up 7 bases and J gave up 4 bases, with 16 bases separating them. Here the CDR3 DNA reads TGTGCCAGCATGAGAGGGGGGATACTCTATGGCTACACCTTC. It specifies CASMRGGILYGYTF.

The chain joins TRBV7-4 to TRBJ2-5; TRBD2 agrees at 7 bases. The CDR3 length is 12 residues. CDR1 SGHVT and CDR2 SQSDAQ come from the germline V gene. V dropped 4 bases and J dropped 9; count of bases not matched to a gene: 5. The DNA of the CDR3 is TGTGCCAGCAGCTCCGCGGGGGAGGCCCAGTACTTC. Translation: CASSSAGEAQYF.

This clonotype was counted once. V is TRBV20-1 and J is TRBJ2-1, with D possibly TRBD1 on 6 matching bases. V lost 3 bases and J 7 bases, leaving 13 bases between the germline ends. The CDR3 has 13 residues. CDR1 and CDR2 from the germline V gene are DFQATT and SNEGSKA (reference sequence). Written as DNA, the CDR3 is TGCAGTGCTAGTCGGCAGGGGAGAAATGAGCAGTTCTTC. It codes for CSASRQGRNEQFF.

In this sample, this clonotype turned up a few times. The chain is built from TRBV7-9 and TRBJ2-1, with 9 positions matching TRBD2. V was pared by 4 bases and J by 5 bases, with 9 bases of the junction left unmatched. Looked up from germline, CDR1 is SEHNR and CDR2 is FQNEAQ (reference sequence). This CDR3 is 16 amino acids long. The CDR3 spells CASSSVGSGRDNEQFF. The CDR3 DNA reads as TGTGCCAGCAGCTCAGTCGGTAGCGGGAGAGACAATGAGCAGTTCTTC.

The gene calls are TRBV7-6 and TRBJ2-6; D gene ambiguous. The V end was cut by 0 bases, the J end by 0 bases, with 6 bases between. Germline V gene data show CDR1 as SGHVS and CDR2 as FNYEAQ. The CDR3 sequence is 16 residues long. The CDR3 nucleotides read TGTGCCAGCAGCTTAGCACATAACTCTGGGGCCAACGTCCTGACTTTC. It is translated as CASSLAHNSGANVLTF.

CDR3 DNA: TGTGCCAGCAGCGCACGGACTAGCGGATACGAGCAGTACTTC. Its translation is CASSARTSGYEQYF. V gene TRBV7-2 combines with J gene TRBJ2-7; 10 bases line up with TRBD2. After removal of 5 bases from V and 4 bases from J, the junction contained 5 bases not matched to a gene. The CDR3 sequence is 14 residues long. CDR1 and CDR2 (germline): SGHTA, FQGNSA. Combining the CDR3 with reference TRBV7-2 and TRBJ2-7 gives the whole variable domain GAGVSQSPSNKVTEKGKDVELRCDPISGHTALYWYRQSLGQGLEFLIYFQGNSAPDKSGLPSDRFSAERTGGSVSTLTIQRTQQEDSAVYLCASSARTSGYEQYFGPGTRLTVT.

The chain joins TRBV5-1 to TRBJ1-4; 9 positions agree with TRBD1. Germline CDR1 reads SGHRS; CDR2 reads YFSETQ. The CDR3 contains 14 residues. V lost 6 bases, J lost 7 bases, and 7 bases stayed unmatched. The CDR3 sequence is CASKEQGAREKLFF. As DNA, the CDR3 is TGCGCCAGCAAAGAACAGGGGGCGCGTGAAAAACTGTTTTTT.

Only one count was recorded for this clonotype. For the CDR3, the DNA is TGTGCCTGCCAGGAGTCCTATAGCAATCAGCCCCAGCATTTT. It is translated as CACQESYSNQPQHF. V and J are TRBV18 and TRBJ1-5; D gene unclear. CDR3 length equals 14 residues. Per the germline V gene, CDR1 is KGHSH and CDR2 is LQKENI. V was shortened by 11 bases and J by 0 bases, with 14 bases between the two germline ends. The full variable domain, its missing parts supplied by reference TRBV18 and TRBJ1-5, is NAGVMQNPRHLVRRRGQEARLRCSPMKGHSHVYWYRQLPEEGLKFMVYLQKENIIDESGMPKERFSAEFPKEGPSILRIQQVVRGDSAAYFCACQESYSNQPQHFGDGTRLSIL.

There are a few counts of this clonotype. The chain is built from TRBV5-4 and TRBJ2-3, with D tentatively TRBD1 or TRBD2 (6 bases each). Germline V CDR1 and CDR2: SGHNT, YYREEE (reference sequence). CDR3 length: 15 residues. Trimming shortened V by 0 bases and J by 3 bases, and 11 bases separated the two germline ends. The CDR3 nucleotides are TGTGCCAGCAGCTTGGGGGGGGCCTTGACAGATACGCAGTATTTT. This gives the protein CASSLGGALTDTQYF.

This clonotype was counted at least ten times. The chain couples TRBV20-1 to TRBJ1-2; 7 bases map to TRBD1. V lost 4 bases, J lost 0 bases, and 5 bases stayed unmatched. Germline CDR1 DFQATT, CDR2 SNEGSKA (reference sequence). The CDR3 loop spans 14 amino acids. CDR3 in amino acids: CSATGGTANYGYTF. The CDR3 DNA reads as TGCAGTGCTACGGGGGGGACAGCTAACTATGGCTACACCTTC.

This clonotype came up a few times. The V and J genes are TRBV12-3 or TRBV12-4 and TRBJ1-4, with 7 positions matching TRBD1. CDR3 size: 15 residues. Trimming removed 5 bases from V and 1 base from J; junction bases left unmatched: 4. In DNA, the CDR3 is TGTGCCAGCAGTGCCCGACAGGGAACTAATGAAAAACTGTTTTTT. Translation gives CASSARQGTNEKLFF.

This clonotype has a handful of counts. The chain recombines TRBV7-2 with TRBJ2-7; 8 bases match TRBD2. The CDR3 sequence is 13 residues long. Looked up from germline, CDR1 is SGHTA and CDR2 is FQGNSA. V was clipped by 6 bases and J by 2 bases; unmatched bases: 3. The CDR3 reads CASRFSGTYEQYF. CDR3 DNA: TGTGCCAGCAGATTTAGCGGGACCTACGAGCAGTACTTC.

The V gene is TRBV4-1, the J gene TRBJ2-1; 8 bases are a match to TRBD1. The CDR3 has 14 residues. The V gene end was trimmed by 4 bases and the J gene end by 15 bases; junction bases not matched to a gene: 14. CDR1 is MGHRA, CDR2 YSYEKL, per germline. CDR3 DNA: TGCGCCAGCAGCCTATTCAACAGGGGGAGTGGTCTGTTCTTC. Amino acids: CASSLFNRGSGLFF.

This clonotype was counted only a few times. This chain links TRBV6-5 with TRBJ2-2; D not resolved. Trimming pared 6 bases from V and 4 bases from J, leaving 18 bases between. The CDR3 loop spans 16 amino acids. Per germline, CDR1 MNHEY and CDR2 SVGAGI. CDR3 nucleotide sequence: TGTGCCAGCAGAGACCCCACTACGGCGGTCACCGGGGAGCTGTTTTTT. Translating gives CASRDPTTAVTGELFF.

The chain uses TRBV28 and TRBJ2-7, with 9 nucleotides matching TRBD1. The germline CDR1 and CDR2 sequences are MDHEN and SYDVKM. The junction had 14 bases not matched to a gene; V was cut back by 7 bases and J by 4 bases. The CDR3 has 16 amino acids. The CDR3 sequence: CASNLSPGTGMYEQYF. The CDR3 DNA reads TGTGCCAGCAACCTTTCCCCCGGGACAGGGATGTACGAGCAGTACTTC. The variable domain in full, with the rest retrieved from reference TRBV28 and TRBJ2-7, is DVKVTQSSRYLVKRTGEKVFLECVQDMDHENMFWYRQDPGLGLRLIYFSYDVKMKEKGDIPEGYSVSREKKERFSLILESASTNQTSMYLCASNLSPGTGMYEQYFGPGTRLTVT.

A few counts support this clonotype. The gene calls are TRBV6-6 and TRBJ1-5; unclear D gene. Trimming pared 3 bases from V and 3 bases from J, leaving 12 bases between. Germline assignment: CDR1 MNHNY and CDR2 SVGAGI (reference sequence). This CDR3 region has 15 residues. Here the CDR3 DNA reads TGTGCCAGCAGTTATGAGTCCTTCTACAATCAGCCCCAGCATTTT. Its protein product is CASSYESFYNQPQHF.

CDR3 bases: TGTGCCAGCAGTGAAGAAGGGGTCACCGGGGAGCTGTTTTTT. It codes for CASSEEGVTGELFF. This chain links TRBV2 with TRBJ2-2, with D possibly TRBD1 on 5 matching bases. From germline, CDR1 is SNHLY and CDR2 FYNNEI. The V gene lost 1 base and the J gene lost 4 bases, with 7 bases spanning the gap. The CDR3 consists of 14 residues.

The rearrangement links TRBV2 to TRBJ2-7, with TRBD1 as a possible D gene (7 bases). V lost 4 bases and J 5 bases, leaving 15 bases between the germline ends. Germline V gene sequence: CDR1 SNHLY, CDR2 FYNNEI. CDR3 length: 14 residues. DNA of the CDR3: TGTGCCAGCAGTGCGGAGGGGGCGCTCCACGAGCAGTACTTC. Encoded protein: CASSAEGALHEQYF.

The CDR3 reads CSAYLPRESRDGYTF. For the CDR3, the DNA is TGCAGTGCTTACCTCCCCCGGGAGAGCAGGGACGGCTACACCTTC. J is TRBJ1-2 and V is TRBV20-1; TRBD1 is a possible D gene (5 bases). The length of the CDR3 is 15 residues. V shed 5 bases and J shed 8 bases, with 24 bases lying between them. The germline V gene encodes CDR1 DFQATT and CDR2 SNEGSKA (reference sequence).

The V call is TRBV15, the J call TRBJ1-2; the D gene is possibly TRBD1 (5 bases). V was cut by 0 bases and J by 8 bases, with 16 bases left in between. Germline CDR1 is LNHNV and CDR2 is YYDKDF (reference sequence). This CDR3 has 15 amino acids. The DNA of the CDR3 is TGTGCCACCAGCAGAGAACGGAGGGACGAGCAGGGCTACACCTTC. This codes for CATSRERRDEQGYTF.